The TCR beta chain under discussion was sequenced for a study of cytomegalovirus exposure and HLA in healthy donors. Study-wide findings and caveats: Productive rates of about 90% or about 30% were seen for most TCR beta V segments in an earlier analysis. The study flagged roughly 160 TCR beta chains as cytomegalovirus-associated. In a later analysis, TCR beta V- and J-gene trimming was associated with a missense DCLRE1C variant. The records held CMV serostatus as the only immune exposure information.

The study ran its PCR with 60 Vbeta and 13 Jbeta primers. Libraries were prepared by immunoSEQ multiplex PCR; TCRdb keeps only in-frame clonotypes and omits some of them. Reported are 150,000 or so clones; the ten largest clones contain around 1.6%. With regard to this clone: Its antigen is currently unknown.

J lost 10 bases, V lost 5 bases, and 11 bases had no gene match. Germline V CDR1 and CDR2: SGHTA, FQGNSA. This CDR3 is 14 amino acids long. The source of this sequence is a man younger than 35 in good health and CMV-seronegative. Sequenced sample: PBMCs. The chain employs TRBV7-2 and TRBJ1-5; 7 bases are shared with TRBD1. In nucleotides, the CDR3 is TGTGCCAGCAGCAACGGACAGGTTGGGGGACCCCAGCATTTT. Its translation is CASSNGQVGGPQHF.